The T cell receptor (beta chain) under discussion was sequenced for a study of blood T cells in healthy people across ages. With 10 bases removed from V and 7 bases from J, the gap between germline ends came to 20 bases. Germline values: CDR1 MNHNS, CDR2 SASEGT. The CDR3 has 14 amino acids. Primed by a sample-barcoded 5' primer and a J-beta primer mix, a second PCR proceeded for roughly 7 to 11 cycles. TCRdb reprocessed the 5' RACE reads with MiXCR, giving one entry per CDR3 protein. The table shows about 640,000 distinct CDR3 sequences, with about 30% occurring only once. Healthy Caucasian individuals from Russia aged roughly 6 to 100 were enrolled as donors.

The source material was blood. The chain carries TRBV6-1 and TRBJ1-5; weak D call: TRBD1 (6 bases). This sequence originates from an elderly woman in good health. The CDR3 nucleotides are TGTGCCACTAAAGGGGGGCAGGGAAGGCAGCCCCAGCATTTT. Translation: CATKGGQGRQPQHF.